This T cell receptor beta chain was sequenced during a study of identical twins. This CDR3 has 14 amino acids. V shed 1 base and J shed 8 bases, with 14 bases lying between them. The germline V gene has CDR1 LGHDT and CDR2 YNNKEL (reference sequence). Each CDR3 protein is one row after TCRdb ran MiXCR on the 5' RACE reads. This table holds approximately 240,000 distinct CDR3 sequences, around 15% found once. The V gene is TRBV3-1, the J gene TRBJ1-2; the D is unclear. This clonotype was obtained from a woman aged 18-29 years in good health. The sample comprised memory (CD45RO+) T cells sorted from blood. CDR3 coding DNA: TGTGCCAGCAGCCAAGCTAGCGGGAGGTCAGGCTACACCTTC. It codes for CASSQASGRSGYTF.